Each of the 24 T cell receptor beta chains below was sequenced from the same sample in a study of cytomegalovirus exposure and HLA in healthy donors. PCR employed 60 Vbeta and 13 Jbeta primers. Using immunoSEQ multiplex PCR, the repertoire was profiled, and TCRdb retains in-frame clones only, with some absent. The table records about 200,000 clones, roughly 84% of them present only once. Sequenced material: PBMCs. Every receptor here comes from a girl aged 10 to 17 in good health and CMV-seronegative.

This chain links TRBV4-3 with TRBJ2-2; 9 bases are shared with TRBD1. Per germline, CDR1 LGHNA and CDR2 YSLEER. The CDR3 extends over 19 amino acids. The trim removed 4 bases at V and 0 bases at J, leaving 12 bases unmatched. The CDR3 nucleotides are TGCGCCAGCAGCCCACTGGGACAGGGTGGGGGTACGAACACCGGGGAGCTGTTTTTT. It yields the protein CASSPLGQGGGTNTGELFF.

The chain is built from TRBV28 and TRBJ2-7, with 12 nucleotides matching TRBD2. The CDR3 covers 16 residues. Trimming removed 8 bases from V and 6 bases from J; junction bases left unmatched: 14. Germline V CDR1 and CDR2: MDHEN, SYDVKM. In DNA form, the CDR3 reads TGTGCCAGCCGCCGTGGAACTAGCGGGAGGTCGGGCGAGCAGTACTTC. The encoded protein is CASRRGTSGRSGEQYF.

The CDR3 reads CASSLPGSSSYEQYF. Written as DNA, the CDR3 is TGTGCCAGCAGTTTACCAGGGTCGAGCTCCTACGAGCAGTACTTC. The genes are TRBV28 and TRBJ2-7; possibly TRBD1 for D (5 bases). There are 15 residues in the CDR3. Trimming left V 2 bases short and J 0 bases short, with 11 bases between. Germline CDR1 MDHEN, CDR2 SYDVKM. Drawing the rest from reference TRBV28 and TRBJ2-7, the complete variable domain is DVKVTQSSRYLVKRTGEKVFLECVQDMDHENMFWYRQDPGLGLRLIYFSYDVKMKEKGDIPEGYSVSREKKERFSLILESASTNQTSMYLCASSLPGSSSYEQYFGPGTRLTVT.

The J gene is TRBJ1-5, the V gene TRBV28; the D gene is possibly TRBD1 (6 bases). Trimming pared 4 bases from V and 6 bases from J, leaving 10 bases between. CDR1 and CDR2 from the germline V gene are MDHEN and SYDVKM. CDR3 size: 13 residues. Written as DNA, the CDR3 is TGTGCCAGCAGTTCAGGGGATGGTCAGCCCCAGCATTTT. Amino acid sequence: CASSSGDGQPQHF.

V and J are TRBV20-1 and TRBJ2-7, with 7 bases that match TRBD2. There are 11 residues in the CDR3. Germline CDR1 is DFQATT and CDR2 is SNEGSKA (reference sequence). The trim removed 6 bases at V and 3 bases at J, leaving 2 bases unmatched. This CDR3 reads CSARTSYEQYF. The CDR3 DNA follows: TGCAGTGCAAGGACTAGCTACGAGCAGTACTTC.

This clone is medium-sized (0.01 to 0.1%) within its sample. The same CDR3 also results from other DNA sequences found in this sample. The gene calls are TRBV11-2 and TRBJ1-2; 9 positions agree with TRBD1. The germline CDR1 and CDR2 sequences are SGHAT and FQNNGV. There are 13 residues in the CDR3. The ends lost 5 bases at V and 8 bases at J; junction bases unmatched: 6. CDR3 loop: CASSLGTGNGYTF. CDR3 coding DNA: TGTGCCAGCAGCCTTGGGACAGGGAACGGCTACACCTTC.

The gene calls are TRBV30 and TRBJ1-1; TRBD1 matches at 10 bases. In germline, CDR1 is GTSNPN, CDR2 SVGIG (reference sequence). V was pared by 2 bases and J by 7 bases, with 7 bases of the junction left unmatched. This CDR3 has 14 residues. CDR3 nucleotides: TGTGCCTGGAGTCGGGACAGGGGAACTTATGAAGCTTTCTTT. Its translation is CAWSRDRGTYEAFF.

This chain joins TRBV6-5 and TRBJ2-5; D might be TRBD2 (5 bases). Trimming cost V 2 bases and J 5 bases, with 12 bases left between them. CDR1 MNHEY and CDR2 SVGAGI come from the germline V gene. The CDR3 is made up of 14 amino acids. CDR3: CASSYGGGLETQYF. CDR3 in DNA: TGTGCCAGCAGTTACGGAGGAGGTTTGGAGACCCAGTACTTC.

This clone was detected only a few times. The CDR3 coding sequence is TGTGCCAGCAGCCTGGCGGGAGTTGAAGCTTTCTTT. This codes for CASSLAGVEAFF. The chain uses TRBV6-1 and TRBJ1-1; D is unresolved. The CDR3 length is 12 residues. Germline V gene lookup returns CDR1 MNHNS and CDR2 SASEGT. Trimming pared 6 bases from V and 7 bases from J, leaving 12 bases between.

This chain connects TRBV7-2 to TRBJ2-7, with a weak D call TRBD1 (5 bases). Trimming took 5 bases from V and 4 from J, leaving 18 bases between them. The CDR3 spans 15 residues. CDR1 and CDR2 from the germline V gene are SGHTA and FQGNSA. The CDR3 bases are TGTGCCAGCAGCAATCCAGGGCGCATCATGTACGAGCAGTACTTC. Amino acid sequence: CASSNPGRIMYEQYF. Complete variable domain (other parts from reference TRBV7-2 and TRBJ2-7): GAGVSQSPSNKVTEKGKDVELRCDPISGHTALYWYRQSLGQGLEFLIYFQGNSAPDKSGLPSDRFSAERTGGSVSTLTIQRTQQEDSAVYLCASSNPGRIMYEQYFGPGTRLTVT.

The chain uses TRBV6-1 and TRBJ1-2, with 9 positions matching TRBD1. Germline assignment: CDR1 MNHNS and CDR2 SASEGT. The V segment lost 5 bases and the J segment 6 bases; nucleotides outside the gene matches: 4. The CDR3 is made up of 13 amino acids. CDR3 protein: CASSLDRGDGYTF. DNA of the CDR3: TGTGCCAGCAGTCTCGACAGGGGGGATGGCTACACCTTC.

CDR3: CASSFPDRDNQPQHF. For the CDR3, the DNA is TGTGCCAGCAGTTTTCCCGACAGGGATAATCAGCCCCAGCATTTT. The chain recombines TRBV28 with TRBJ1-5, with TRBD1 matching over 7 bases. CDR1 MDHEN and CDR2 SYDVKM come from the germline V gene. The V gene end was trimmed by 3 bases and the J gene end by 4 bases; junction bases not matched to a gene: 6. The CDR3 has 15 amino acids.

V and J are TRBV10-3 and TRBJ1-5; TRBD1 agrees at 7 bases. V was clipped by 0 bases and J by 11 bases; unmatched bases: 1. Germline lookup yields CDR1 ENHRY and CDR2 SYGVKD. This CDR3 spans 12 amino acids. The CDR3 bases are TGTGCCATCAGTGAGTCTCAGGGGGCCCAGCATTTT. It specifies CAISESQGAQHF.

This chain uses TRBV6-1 with TRBJ2-5; D not resolved. Germline V CDR1 and CDR2: MNHNS, SASEGT. V lost 3 bases and J lost 4, with 9 bases in between. The CDR3 consists of 13 residues. CDR3 coding DNA: TGTGCCAGCAGTGAGCGACATGGAGAGACCCAGTACTTC. Translation: CASSERHGETQYF.

The gene calls are TRBV19 and TRBJ1-2; D unresolved. Trimming took off 7 bases at V and 3 bases at J, with 18 bases between the two ends. Germline lookup yields CDR1 LNHDA and CDR2 SQIVND (reference sequence). This CDR3 comprises 15 residues. CDR3 sequence (DNA): TGTGCCAGTAATTCTAAACCCAAGCTTGACTATGGCTACACCTTC. Its protein product is CASNSKPKLDYGYTF. Full variable domain (rest looked up from reference TRBV19 and TRBJ1-2): DGGITQSPKYLFRKEGQNVTLSCEQNLNHDAMYWYRQDPGQGLRLIYYSQIVNDFQKGDIAEGYSVSREKKESFPLTVTSAQKNPTAFYLCASNSKPKLDYGYTFGSGTRLTVV.

The V and J genes are TRBV9 and TRBJ2-1; 7 nucleotides agree with TRBD2. CDR1 and CDR2 from the germline V gene are SGDLS and YYNGEE. Germline trimming cut 0 bases from V and 4 bases from J; bases unmatched to any gene: 4. This CDR3 contains 15 residues. The CDR3 coding sequence is TGTGCCAGCAGCGTAGCAGCGGGAAGGTACAATGAGCAGTTCTTC. Translating gives CASSVAAGRYNEQFF.

V and J are TRBV7-2 and TRBJ2-3, with TRBD2 matching 7 bases. CDR1 and CDR2 (germline): SGHTA, FQGNSA. J lost 2 bases, V lost 1 base, and 3 bases had no gene match. The CDR3 loop spans 15 amino acids. Here the CDR3 DNA reads TGTGCCAGCAGCTTAGTTCGGGGGGACACAGATACGCAGTATTTT. Translation: CASSLVRGDTDTQYF.

V usage is TRBV21-1 and J usage is TRBJ1-2; TRBD1 reflects the table's D call only, with no check against the DNA. TRBV21-1 is marked as a pseudogene. The CDR3 is 15 residues long. The CDR3 coding sequence is TGTGCCAGCAGCAACCGGACAGGGGTTAACTATGGCTACACCTTC. It codes for CASSNRTGVNYGYTF.

The chain links TRBV7-9 to TRBJ1-4; D may be TRBD1 (5 bases). V was cut by 5 bases and J by 6 bases, with 16 bases left in between. CDR1 and CDR2 from the germline V gene are SEHNR and FQNEAQ (reference sequence). This CDR3 comprises 15 residues. The CDR3 DNA follows: TGTGCCAGCAGCCCCTCGTTGGGGGGTGATGAAAAACTGTTTTTT. It yields the protein CASSPSLGGDEKLFF.

The chain has TRBV4-1 and TRBJ2-7; D remains unclear. This CDR3 is 16 amino acids long. The ends were cut back, 0 bases at V and 0 bases at J, with 12 bases in the middle. Germline CDR1 and CDR2: MGHRA and YSYEKL. The CDR3: CASSQEFSPLSYEQYF. Written as DNA, the CDR3 is TGCGCCAGCAGCCAAGAGTTCAGTCCTCTCTCCTACGAGCAGTACTTC.

The gene calls are TRBV4-3 and TRBJ2-1; TRBD1 might be the D (5 bases). Germline CDR1 and CDR2: LGHNA and YSLEER. The length of the CDR3 is 15 residues. Between the trimmed V and J ends, which lost 0 bases and 8 bases, there was a span of 14 bases. CDR3 amino acids: CASSQDFARADEQFF. The CDR3 DNA follows: TGCGCCAGCAGCCAAGATTTTGCCAGGGCGGATGAGCAGTTCTTC.

V and J are TRBV28 and TRBJ1-5; TRBD1 matches at 9 bases. V lost 6 bases to trimming and J lost 0 bases; unmatched junction nucleotides: 9. Germline lookup yields CDR1 MDHEN and CDR2 SYDVKM. This CDR3 is 17 amino acids long. This CDR3 reads CASSLTGTGTSNQPQHF. The CDR3 DNA reads as TGTGCCAGCAGCCTGACCGGGACAGGGACTAGCAATCAGCCCCAGCATTTT.

The chain is built from TRBV27 and TRBJ2-7, with D possibly matching TRBD1 (6 bases). The V end was cut by 3 bases, the J end by 2 bases, with 8 bases between. This CDR3 is 13 amino acids long. Germline assignment: CDR1 MNHEY and CDR2 SMNVEV (reference sequence). CDR3 protein: CASSFSGAYEQYF. In DNA, the CDR3 is TGTGCCAGCAGTTTTTCAGGGGCCTACGAGCAGTACTTC.

The rearrangement uses TRBV30 and TRBJ2-5; 7 bases line up with TRBD1. The J call may be in error: the DNA end matches TRBJ2-7 better. The CDR3 extends over 15 amino acids. The germline CDR1 and CDR2 sequences are GTSNPN and SVGIG (reference sequence). The CDR3 spells CAWSVPPRGSDEQYF. In DNA form, the CDR3 reads TGTGCCTGGAGTGTACCCCCCAGGGGGTCGGACGAGCAGTACTTC.